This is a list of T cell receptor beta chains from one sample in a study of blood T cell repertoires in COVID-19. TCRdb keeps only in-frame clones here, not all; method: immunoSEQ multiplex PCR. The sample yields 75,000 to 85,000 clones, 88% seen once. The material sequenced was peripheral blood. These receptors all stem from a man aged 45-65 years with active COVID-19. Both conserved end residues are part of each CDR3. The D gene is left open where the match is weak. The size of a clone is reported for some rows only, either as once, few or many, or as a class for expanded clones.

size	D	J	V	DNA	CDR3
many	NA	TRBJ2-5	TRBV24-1	TGTGCCACCAGTGAACCCCCACGGATGAGAGGGCACGATCAAGAGACCCAGTACTTC	CATSEPPRMRGHDQETQYF
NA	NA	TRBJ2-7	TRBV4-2	TGTGCCAGCAGCCAAGAGGGCACGAGTTTTGGAAGTGAGCAGTACTTC	CASSQEGTSFGSEQYF
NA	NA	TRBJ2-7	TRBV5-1	TGCGCCAGCAGCTTGGTACAGGCCGCTTACGAGCAGTACTTC	CASSLVQAAYEQYF
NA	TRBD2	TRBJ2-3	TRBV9	TGTGCCAGCAGCGTCGGGGGACTAGCGGGAGGAGCAGATACGCAGTATTTT	CASSVGGLAGGADTQYF
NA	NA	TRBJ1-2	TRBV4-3	TGCGCCAGCAGCCAAGCATGGGGCACGAACTATGGCTACACCTTC	CASSQAWGTNYGYTF
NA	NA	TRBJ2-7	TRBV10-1	TGCGCCAGCAGTACAACAGGGACGGGGTACTGCGAGCAGTACTTC	CASSTTGTGYCEQYF
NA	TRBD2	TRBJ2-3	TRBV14	TGTGCCAGCAGCCACGTACTAGCGGGGGGGCGGGATACGCAGTATTTT	CASSHVLAGGRDTQYF
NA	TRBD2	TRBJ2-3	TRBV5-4	TGTGCCAGCAGCCAAGGACTAGCGTTGAGCACAGATACGCAGTATTTT	CASSQGLALSTDTQYF
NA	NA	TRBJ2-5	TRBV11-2	TGTGCCAGCAGCTTTCTTGGGACTGGAGGCCAAGAGACCCAGTACTTC	CASSFLGTGGQETQYF
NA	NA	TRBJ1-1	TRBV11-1	TGTGCCAGCACCCCACGGGACACTGAAGCTTTCTTT	CASTPRDTEAFF
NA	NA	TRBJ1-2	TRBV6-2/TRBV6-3	TGTGCCAGCAGTTACGGGCGTATGGCCATCTCTAACTATGGCTACACCTTC	CASSYGRMAISNYGYTF
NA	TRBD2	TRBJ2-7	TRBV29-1	TGCAGCGTTGCAATAACTAGCGGGGGAAGCGAGCAGTACTTC	CSVAITSGGSEQYF
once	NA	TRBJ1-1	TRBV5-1	TGCGCCAGCAGCTTGGGGGGGCCCACTGAAGCTTTCTTT	CASSLGGPTEAFF
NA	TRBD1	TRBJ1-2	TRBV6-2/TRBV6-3	TGTGCCAGCAGTCCCTCGGGGACAGCCTCTAACTATGGCTACACCTTC	CASSPSGTASNYGYTF
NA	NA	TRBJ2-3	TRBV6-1	TGTGCCAGCAGTGGGCAGGGTGGGGATACGCAGTATTTT	CASSGQGGDTQYF
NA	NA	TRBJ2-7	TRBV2	TGTGCCAGCAGTGAACAACAGCCGGTAGGCTACGAGCAGTACTTC	CASSEQQPVGYEQYF
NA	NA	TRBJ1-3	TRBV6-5	TGTGCCGTCCAATCCGGAAACACCATATATTTT	CAVQSGNTIYF
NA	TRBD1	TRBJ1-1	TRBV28	TGTGCCAGCAGCCTGACAGGGAGAGCTGAAGCTTTCTTT	CASSLTGRAEAFF
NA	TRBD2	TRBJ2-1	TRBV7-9	TGTGCCAGCAGCCCACGGACTAGCGGGTCCTACAATGAGCAGTTCTTC	CASSPRTSGSYNEQFF
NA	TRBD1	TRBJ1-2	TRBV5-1	TGCGCCAGCAGCCTGGACAGGGCCACTAACTATGGCTACACCTTC	CASSLDRATNYGYTF
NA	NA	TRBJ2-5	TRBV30	TGTGCCTGGAGTGTACGCGCGGGTGATGAGACCCAGTACTTC	CAWSVRAGDETQYF
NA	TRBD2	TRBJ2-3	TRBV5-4	TGTGCCAGCAGCTCCTTCAGCGGGGGGGCTGATACGCAGTATTTT	CASSSFSGGADTQYF
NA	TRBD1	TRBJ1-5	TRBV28	TGTGCCAGCAGTTTGCCAGGGGGGTATAGCAATCAGCCCCAGCATTTT	CASSLPGGYSNQPQHF
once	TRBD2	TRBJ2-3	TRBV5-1	TGCGCCAGCAGTTCGGGACTAGCGGGACTGGATACGCAGTATTTT	CASSSGLAGLDTQYF
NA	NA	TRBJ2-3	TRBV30	TGTGCCTGGAGTGTAGCCTCTAGTACGCAGTATTTT	CAWSVASSTQYF
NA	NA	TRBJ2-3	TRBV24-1	TGTGCCACCAGTGATGGAGGGAGACAGGGAATAGATACGCAGTATTTT	CATSDGGRQGIDTQYF
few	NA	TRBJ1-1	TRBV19	TGTGCCAGTAGCACGGGACTCACGAACACTGAAGCTTTCTTT	CASSTGLTNTEAFF
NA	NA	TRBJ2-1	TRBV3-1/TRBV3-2	TGTGCCAGCAGCCCGGCGGGGGCGATAGATGAGCAGTTCTTC	CASSPAGAIDEQFF
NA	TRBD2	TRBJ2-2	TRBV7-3	TGTGCCAGCAGCTTAGGGGCTAGCGGGGAGTTCACCGGGGAGCTGTTTTTT	CASSLGASGEFTGELFF
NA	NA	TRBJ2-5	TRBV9	TGTGCCAGCAGCGTAGCTGATACGGGGGTGGGGTACCAAGAGACCCAGTACTTC	CASSVADTGVGYQETQYF
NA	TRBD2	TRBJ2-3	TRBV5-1	TGCGCCAGCAGTGGGGGGGATCGCACAGATACGCAGTATTTT	CASSGGDRTDTQYF
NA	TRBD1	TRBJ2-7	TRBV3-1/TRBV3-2	TGTGCCAGCAGCTTGCAGGGGGCCCTCCGCGAGCAGTACTTC	CASSLQGALREQYF
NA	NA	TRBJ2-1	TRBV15	TGTGCCACCAGCAGACCCCCCTCGTGGCAGTTCTTC	CATSRPPSWQFF
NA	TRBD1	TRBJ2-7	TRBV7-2	TGTGCCAGCAGCTTAAGCTTTGGACAGGGCTACGAGCAGTACTTC	CASSLSFGQGYEQYF
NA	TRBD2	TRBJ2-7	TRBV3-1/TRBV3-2	TGTGCCAGCAGCCAAGGCGGGAGAGTCACCTACGAGCAGTACTTC	CASSQGGRVTYEQYF
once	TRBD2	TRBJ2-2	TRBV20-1	TGCAGTGCTAGTTTATCGGGGGGATACACCGGGGAGCTGTTTTTT	CSASLSGGYTGELFF
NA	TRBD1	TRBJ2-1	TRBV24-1	TGTGCCACCAGTGGGGGACAGGGGTCCTACAATGAGCAGTTCTTC	CATSGGQGSYNEQFF
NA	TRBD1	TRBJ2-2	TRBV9	TGTGCCAGCAGCGTAGCTGGACAGGGGACCACCGGGGAGCTGTTTTTT	CASSVAGQGTTGELFF
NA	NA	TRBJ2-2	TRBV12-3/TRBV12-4	TGTGCCAGCAGTTTTTACTCCGGGGAGCTGTTTTTT	CASSFYSGELFF
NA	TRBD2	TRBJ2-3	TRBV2	TGTGCCAGCAGTGTAGGTAGCGGGGGCATTTTAGATACGCAGTATTTT	CASSVGSGGILDTQYF
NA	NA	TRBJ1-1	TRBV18	TGTGCCAGCTCACCCGATCTAATTAGGAACACTGAAGCTTTCTTT	CASSPDLIRNTEAFF
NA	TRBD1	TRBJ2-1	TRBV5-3	TGTGCCAGAAGCAACCGGACAGGGATAGAGGAAAGCAAGAGCTCCTACAATGAGCAGTTCTTC	CARSNRTGIEESKSSYNEQFF
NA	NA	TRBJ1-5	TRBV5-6	TGTGCCAGCAGCTTGGAGGGGGGCAATCAGCCCCAGCATTTT	CASSLEGGNQPQHF
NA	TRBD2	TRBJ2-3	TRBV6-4	TGTGCCAGCAGTGTACAGCGGGGTGTAGATACGCAGTATTTT	CASSVQRGVDTQYF
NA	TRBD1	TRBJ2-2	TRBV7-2	TGTGCCAGCAGCTACCGACAGGGAGCGAACACCGGGGAGCTGTTTTTT	CASSYRQGANTGELFF
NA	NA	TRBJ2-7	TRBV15	TGTGCCACCAGCAGAGGAGACAGGATCAACGAGCAGTACTTC	CATSRGDRINEQYF